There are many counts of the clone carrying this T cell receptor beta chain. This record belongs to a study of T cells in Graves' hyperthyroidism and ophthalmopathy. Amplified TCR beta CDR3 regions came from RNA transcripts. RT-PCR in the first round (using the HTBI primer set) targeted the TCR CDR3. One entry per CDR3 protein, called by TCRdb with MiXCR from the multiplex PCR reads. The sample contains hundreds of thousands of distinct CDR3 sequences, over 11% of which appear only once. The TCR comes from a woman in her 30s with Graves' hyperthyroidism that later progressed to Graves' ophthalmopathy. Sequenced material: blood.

The CDR3 sequence is CAWKSPNTGELFF. The CDR3, as DNA: TGTGCCTGGAAATCGCCGAACACCGGGGAGCTGTTTTTT. The V call is TRBV30, the J call TRBJ2-2; D unresolved. The CDR3 extends over 13 amino acids. V lost 4 bases, J lost 0 bases, and 6 bases lay in between. Germline CDR1 reads GTSNPN; CDR2 reads SVGIG (reference sequence).